One and the same sample provided the 6 T cell receptor delta chains below, sequenced in a study of gamma-delta T cells after stem cell transplantation (TCRdb year 2016). Library creation used RT-PCR. Sequenced on an Illumina MiSeq. The public reads were reprocessed by TCRdb using CATT, and rows of matching DNA were later combined. The sample has about 1,700 delta-chain clones on record, about 4.5% of them singletons. Of the sample, around 34% falls within the top ten clones. Sequencing input: gamma-delta T cells. The receptors come from a human donor. It is not recorded whose cells these are; they may come from a transplant donor.

By share, this clone counts as medium-sized (0.01 to 0.1%). The J gene is TRDJ1, the V gene TRDV2, with TRDD3 identical over 7 bases. Germline V gene data show CDR1 as GEAIGNYY and CDR2 as EKD. V dropped 0 bases and J dropped 4; count of bases not matched to a gene: 7. This CDR3 spans 15 amino acids. CDR3 sequence: CACDTLGAQDDKLIF. For the CDR3, the DNA is TGTGCCTGTGACACCCTGGGGGCTCAGGACGATAAACTCATCTTT.

This clone was observed a handful of times. V and J are TRDV2 and TRDJ1; 13 nucleotides agree with TRDD3. This CDR3 has 23 amino acids. J lost 0 bases, V lost 5 bases, and 26 bases had no gene match. Germline CDR1 GEAIGNYY, CDR2 EKD. CDR3 loop: CACAPIPLPTTGGYGPDTDKLIF. In nucleotides, the CDR3 is TGTGCCTGTGCCCCTATACCACTTCCTACAACTGGGGGATACGGGCCCGACACCGATAAACTCATCTTT.

In its sample, this clone was seen a few times. The TCRdb protein, from a much larger clone, departs from this DNA's translation at residue 10, likely by read error; the protein shown derives from the DNA. The rearrangement uses TRDV2 and TRDJ1, with 8 nucleotides matching TRDD3. The CDR3 has 19 amino acids. Germline CDR1 reads GEAIGNYY; CDR2 reads EKD. Germline trimming cut 1 base from V and 1 base from J; bases unmatched to any gene: 16. The CDR3: CACDTLGGYISPFTDKLIF. For the CDR3, the DNA is TGTGCCTGTGACACACTGGGGGGGTACATTTCGCCATTCACCGATAAACTCATCTTT.

About this clone: A far larger clone is one nucleotide away, so this likely arose from a read error. The chain recombines TRDV2 with TRDJ3; 12 bases line up with TRDD3. Germline loops: CDR1 GEAIGNYY, CDR2 EKD. The CDR3 consists of 21 residues. For the CDR3, the DNA is TGTGCCTGTGATCGTTTACTGGGGGATACCCCTAGCTCCTGGGGCACCCGACAGATGTTTTTC. Protein: CACDRLLGDTPSSWGTRQMFF.

By sample share, this clone is medium-sized. A far larger clone is only one base removed, so a read error is likely. The chain recombines TRDV2 with TRDJ3; D is uncertain. The germline gives CDR1 GEAIGNYY, CDR2 EKD. The CDR3 is 18 residues long. CDR3 DNA sequence: TGTGCCCGTGACACCTTAAGTGGGAGTTCCTGGGACACCCGACAGATGTTTTTC. Its protein product is CARDTLSGSSWDTRQMFF.

This clone was seen a handful of times. Only one base separates this from a far larger clonotype, so it likely reflects a read error. Additional DNA sequences in this sample encode the identical CDR3. V and J are TRDV2 and TRDJ1, with 12 nucleotides matching TRDD3. With 6 bases clipped from V and 0 bases from J, the junction kept 19 bases outside the gene matches. The CDR3 spans 20 residues. The germline gives CDR1 GEAIGNYY, CDR2 EKD. CDR3 protein: CACNLLRGVLGDTNTDKLIF. Here the CDR3 DNA reads TGTGCCTGTAATCTTCTACGGGGAGTACTGGGGGATACTAACACCGATAAACTCATCTTT.